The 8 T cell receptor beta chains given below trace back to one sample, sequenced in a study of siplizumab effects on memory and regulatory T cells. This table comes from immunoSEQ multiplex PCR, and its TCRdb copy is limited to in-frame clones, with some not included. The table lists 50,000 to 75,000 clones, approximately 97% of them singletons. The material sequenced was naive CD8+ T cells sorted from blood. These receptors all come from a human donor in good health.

The CDR3 sequence is CASSFSLTHEQYF. The CDR3 nucleotides are TGTGCCAGCAGTTTTTCCCTAACCCACGAGCAGTACTTC. The chain joins TRBV27 to TRBJ2-7; D is uncertain. The V and J ends lost 3 bases and 5 bases respectively, with 11 bases between them. CDR3 length: 13 amino acids. In germline, CDR1 is MNHEY, CDR2 SMNVEV (reference sequence).

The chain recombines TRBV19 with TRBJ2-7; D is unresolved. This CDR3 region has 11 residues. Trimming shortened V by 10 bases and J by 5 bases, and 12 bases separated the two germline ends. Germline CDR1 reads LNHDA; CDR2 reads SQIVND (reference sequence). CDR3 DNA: TGTGCCACTTTGTCAGGCAACGAGCAGTACTTC. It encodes CATLSGNEQYF.

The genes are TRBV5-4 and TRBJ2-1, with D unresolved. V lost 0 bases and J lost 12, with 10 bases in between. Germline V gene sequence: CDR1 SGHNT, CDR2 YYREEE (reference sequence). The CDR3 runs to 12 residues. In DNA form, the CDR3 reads TGTGCCAGCAGCTTGGGCGTTTCCGGGCAGTTCTTC. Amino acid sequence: CASSLGVSGQFF.

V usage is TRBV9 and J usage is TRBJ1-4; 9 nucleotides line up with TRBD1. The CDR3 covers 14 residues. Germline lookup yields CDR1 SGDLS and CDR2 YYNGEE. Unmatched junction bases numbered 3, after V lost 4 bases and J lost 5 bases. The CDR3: CASSPGTGNEKLFF. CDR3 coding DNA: TGTGCCAGCAGCCCTGGGACAGGGAATGAAAAACTGTTTTTT.

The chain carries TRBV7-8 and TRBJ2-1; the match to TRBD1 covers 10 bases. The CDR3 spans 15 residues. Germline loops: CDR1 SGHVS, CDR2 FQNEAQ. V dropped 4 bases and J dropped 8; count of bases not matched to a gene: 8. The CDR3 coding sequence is TGTGCCAGCAGCTCCAGACAGGGGGCTGTGGATGAGCAGTTCTTC. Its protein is CASSSRQGAVDEQFF.

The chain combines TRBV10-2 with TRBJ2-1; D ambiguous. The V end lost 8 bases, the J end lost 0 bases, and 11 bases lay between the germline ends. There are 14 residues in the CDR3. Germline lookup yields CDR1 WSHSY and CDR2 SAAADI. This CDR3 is CASETSLSYNEQFF. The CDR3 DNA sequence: TGCGCCAGCGAAACAAGCCTCTCCTACAATGAGCAGTTCTTC.

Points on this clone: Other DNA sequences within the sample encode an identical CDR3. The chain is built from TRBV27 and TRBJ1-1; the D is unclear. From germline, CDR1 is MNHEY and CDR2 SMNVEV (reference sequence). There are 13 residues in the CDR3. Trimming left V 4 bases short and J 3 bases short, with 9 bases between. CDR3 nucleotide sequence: TGTGCCAGCAGTTCCGGGGTTTACACTGAAGCTTTCTTT. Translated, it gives CASSSGVYTEAFF.

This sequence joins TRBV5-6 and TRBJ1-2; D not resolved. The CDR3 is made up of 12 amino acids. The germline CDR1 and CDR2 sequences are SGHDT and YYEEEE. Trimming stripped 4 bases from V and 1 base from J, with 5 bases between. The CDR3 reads CASSPDNYGYTF. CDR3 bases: TGTGCCAGCAGCCCGGATAACTATGGCTACACCTTC.